This is a list of T cell receptor beta chains from one sample in a study of glioma-infiltrating T cells after dendritic cell vaccination. Using immunoSEQ multiplex PCR, the repertoire was profiled, and TCRdb retains in-frame clones only, with some absent. The top ten clones hold approximately 14% of a sample with tens of thousands of clones, roughly 80% of them seen once. Sequencing was performed on blood, taken after dendritic cell vaccination. Receptors were obtained from a human donor with glioblastoma. Both conserved end residues are part of each CDR3. The D gene is left open where the match is weak. The listing skips clone size in some rows; elsewhere it reads once, few, many or a size class.

TRBV11-2	.	TRBJ2-5	TRBD2	CASSSGLAGGGETQYF	TGTGCCAGCAGCTCCGGACTAGCGGGGGGTGGGGAGACCCAGTACTTC
TRBV5-5	.	TRBJ1-5	.	CASSFSGSSQPQHF	TGTGCCAGCAGCTTCTCGGGGTCGTCTCAGCCCCAGCATTTT
TRBV6-6	.	TRBJ2-4	.	CASSSTGSAKNIQYF	TGTGCCAGCAGTTCGACAGGTTCAGCCAAAAACATTCAGTACTTC
TRBV27	.	TRBJ1-5	.	CASSFTGQPQHF	TGTGCCAGCAGTTTCACAGGTCAGCCCCAGCATTTT
TRBV18	.	TRBJ2-3	.	CASSSTGAQYF	TGTGCCAGCTCCTCGACAGGTGCGCAGTATTTT
TRBV7-2	.	TRBJ2-1	TRBD2	CASSSRTSGGDNEQFF	TGTGCCAGCAGCTCCAGAACTAGCGGGGGGGACAATGAGCAGTTCTTC
TRBV27	few	TRBJ1-6	.	CASSLSGGSYNSPLHF	TGTGCCAGCAGTTTATCGGGGGGCTCCTATAATTCACCCCTCCACTTT
TRBV2	once	TRBJ2-7	.	CASKVRSASSSYEQYF	TGTGCCAGTAAAGTACGTTCAGCTTCTAGCTCCTACGAGCAGTACTTC
TRBV10-3	.	TRBJ2-2	TRBD1	CAIRDRAGELFF	TGTGCCATCAGGGACAGGGCCGGGGAGCTGTTTTTT
TRBV11-3	.	TRBJ2-3	TRBD1	CASSSRQGLTDTQYF	TGTGCCAGCAGCTCAAGACAGGGATTAACAGATACGCAGTATTTT
TRBV6-1	.	TRBJ1-2	.	CASSARRTVYGYTF	TGTGCCAGCAGTGCCAGACGGACAGTCTATGGCTACACCTTC
TRBV28	once	TRBJ1-5	.	CASSLLQGGQPQHF	TGTGCCAGCAGTTTGTTACAGGGTGGTCAGCCCCAGCATTTT
TRBV6-4	few	TRBJ1-1	.	CASSDSEGGSTEAFF	TGTGCCAGCAGTGACTCGGAAGGGGGAAGCACTGAAGCTTTCTTT
TRBV7-9	.	TRBJ2-5	.	CASSLGAGFSQTQYF	TGTGCCAGCAGCTTAGGGGCGGGCTTCAGTCAGACCCAGTACTTC
TRBV6-1	.	TRBJ1-2	TRBD1	CASSEFVGQGDYTF	TGTGCCAGCAGTGAATTTGTCGGACAGGGCGACTACACCTTC
TRBV19	.	TRBJ1-2	TRBD1	CASSIVPGQGAQGYTF	TGTGCCAGTAGTATAGTTCCGGGACAGGGGGCGCAAGGCTACACCTTC
TRBV5-1	.	TRBJ2-3	.	CASRITSSTDTQYF	TGCGCCAGCAGGATAACTAGCAGCACAGATACGCAGTATTTT
TRBV30	once	TRBJ2-3	TRBD1	CAWSKTGSTDTQYF	TGTGCCTGGAGTAAGACAGGGAGCACAGATACGCAGTATTTT
TRBV4-1	once	TRBJ2-3	TRBD1	CASTPGRPTGGTDTQYF	TGCGCCAGTACGCCTGGGAGGCCGACAGGGGGCACAGATACGCAGTATTTT
TRBV5-1	.	TRBJ2-7	TRBD1	CASAGTVWDEQYF	TGCGCCAGCGCCGGGACAGTCTGGGACGAGCAGTACTTC
TRBV29-1	once	TRBJ2-1	.	CSVERQTGEQFF	TGCAGCGTGGAAAGACAGACCGGTGAGCAGTTCTTC
TRBV9	many	TRBJ1-4	.	CASSPQRGSTNEKLFF	TGTGCCAGCAGCCCCCAGAGGGGGTCAACTAATGAAAAACTGTTTTTT
TRBV11-2	.	TRBJ1-1	TRBD1	CASSSRGAGGTEAFF	TGTGCCAGCAGCTCCCGGGGCGCAGGGGGCACTGAAGCTTTCTTT
TRBV5-6	.	TRBJ2-7	.	CASSSSGDPSYEQYF	TGTGCCAGCAGCTCCTCGGGGGACCCCTCCTACGAGCAGTACTTC
TRBV13	.	TRBJ1-1	.	CASSLEQQAFF	TGTGCCAGCAGCTTAGAACAGCAAGCTTTCTTT
TRBV27	once	TRBJ1-4	TRBD1	CASSPDRELSNEKLFF	TGTGCCAGCAGTCCCGACAGGGAGCTGAGTAATGAAAAACTGTTTTTT
TRBV7-2	.	TRBJ1-2	.	CASSLPTENYGYTF	TGTGCCAGCAGTTTACCGACAGAGAACTATGGCTACACCTTC
TRBV7-7	.	TRBJ2-5	TRBD2	CASSSSGLPQETQYF	TGTGCTAGCAGCTCTTCGGGACTACCTCAAGAGACCCAGTACTTC
TRBV5-6	.	TRBJ2-7	.	CASSLSGEASYEQYF	TGTGCCAGCAGCTTATCTGGGGAGGCCTCCTACGAGCAGTACTTC
TRBV19	.	TRBJ1-1	.	CASRVLDRQNTEAFF	TGTGCCAGTAGGGTCTTAGACAGGCAGAACACTGAAGCTTTCTTT
TRBV5-1	.	TRBJ2-5	.	CASSLAGVRQETQYF	TGCGCCAGCAGCTTGGCAGGGGTACGCCAAGAGACCCAGTACTTC
TRBV5-1	.	TRBJ2-7	.	CASSWDTSYEQYF	TGCGCCAGCAGCTGGGACACCTCCTACGAGCAGTACTTC
TRBV9	.	TRBJ1-1	.	CASSVGGRSAAFF	TGTGCCAGCAGCGTAGGCGGGCGGTCCGCCGCTTTCTTT
TRBV19	.	TRBJ2-5	TRBD1	CASSPGGSRETQYF	TGTGCCAGTAGTCCAGGGGGCTCGAGGGAGACCCAGTACTTC
TRBV5-1	.	TRBJ1-1	TRBD1	CASSQEWDRGNTEAFF	TGCGCCAGCAGTCAAGAGTGGGACAGGGGCAACACTGAAGCTTTCTTT
TRBV28	.	TRBJ1-2	TRBD1	CASSFFSGTGEAWYGYTF	TGTGCCAGCAGTTTCTTTTCCGGGACAGGGGAAGCGTGGTATGGCTACACCTTC
TRBV5-1	.	TRBJ2-5	TRBD2	CASSLALGRGGRETQYF	TGCGCCAGCAGCTTGGCTCTTGGGCGGGGGGGCCGGGAGACCCAGTACTTC
TRBV7-9	.	TRBJ2-3	TRBD2	CASSLLSGGLNTQYF	TGTGCCAGCAGCTTGTTGTCGGGGGGGCTGAATACGCAGTATTTT
TRBV14	.	TRBJ1-1	TRBD1	CASNPTGDPSNTEAFF	TGTGCCAGCAACCCAACAGGGGACCCATCAAACACTGAAGCTTTCTTT
TRBV19	many	TRBJ2-4	.	CASRSDRKNIQYF	TGTGCCAGTAGGTCGGACAGAAAAAACATTCAGTACTTC
TRBV5-6	.	TRBJ2-7	.	CASSAGPDGPYEQYF	TGTGCCAGCAGCGCGGGACCGGACGGGCCCTACGAGCAGTACTTC
TRBV4-1	.	TRBJ1-5	.	CASSQDSTGLGPDQPQHF	TGCGCCAGCAGCCAAGATTCAACAGGTCTCGGACCCGATCAGCCCCAGCATTTT
TRBV30	once	TRBJ2-3	TRBD2	CACTSRGGVLDTQYF	TGTGCCTGTACCAGTCGGGGGGGCGTTCTAGATACGCAGTATTTT
TRBV4-1	once	TRBJ2-4	.	CASSQRWRGKEDKNIQYF	TGCGCCAGCAGCCAAAGATGGAGAGGGAAGGAGGACAAAAACATTCAGTACTTC
TRBV5-1	.	TRBJ2-3	TRBD2	CASSLESSGGADTQYF	TGCGCCAGCAGCTTGGAGAGTAGCGGGGGGGCAGATACGCAGTATTTT
TRBV5-1	.	TRBJ2-5	.	CASSLAGQQETQYF	TGCGCCAGCAGCTTGGCGGGTCAGCAAGAGACCCAGTACTTC
TRBV30	.	TRBJ2-2	TRBD1	CAWSQGESTGELFF	TGTGCCTGGAGTCAGGGGGAGTCCACCGGGGAGCTGTTTTTT
TRBV27	.	TRBJ1-3	TRBD1	CASSLTGVGNTIYF	TGTGCCAGCAGTCTGACAGGGGTCGGAAACACCATATATTTT
TRBV11-2	.	TRBJ2-5	.	CASSLDAGAEKTQYF	TGTGCCAGCAGCTTAGACGCGGGGGCGGAAAAGACCCAGTACTTC
TRBV10-3	few	TRBJ2-2	TRBD1	CAISESGQGGSGELFF	TGTGCCATCAGTGAGTCTGGACAGGGGGGATCCGGGGAGCTGTTTTTT
TRBV5-1	.	TRBJ1-2	.	CASSRRDTHQGDGYTF	TGCGCCAGCAGCCGCCGGGACACTCATCAAGGGGATGGCTACACCTTC
TRBV2	.	TRBJ1-5	.	CASSELLGSNQPQHF	TGTGCCAGCAGTGAACTTCTCGGTAGCAATCAGCCCCAGCATTTT
TRBV7-2	.	TRBJ1-2	.	CASSLGADYRYTF	TGTGCCAGCAGCTTAGGGGCAGATTATCGGTACACCTTC
TRBV28	.	TRBJ1-6	.	CASSSAGGNSPLHF	TGTGCCAGCAGTTCCGCGGGGGGGAATTCACCCCTCCACTTT
TRBV6-1	.	TRBJ1-6	TRBD1	CATGTESSYNSPLHF	TGTGCCACGGGGACAGAGAGCTCCTATAATTCACCCCTCCACTTT
TRBV7-2	.	TRBJ2-7	TRBD2	CASSGRAGDHYEQYF	TGTGCCAGCAGCGGACGAGCGGGGGACCACTACGAGCAGTACTTC
TRBV25-1	.	TRBJ2-1	TRBD2	CASSEGLAGDEQFF	TGTGCCAGCAGTGAGGGACTAGCGGGCGATGAGCAGTTCTTC